The 30 T cell receptor beta chains given below trace back to one sample, sequenced in a study of blood T cells in healthy people across ages. Using a J-beta primer mix together with a sample-barcoded 5' primer, a second PCR was run for about 7 to 12 cycles. TCRdb recomputed calls from the 5' RACE reads with MiXCR, one row per CDR3 protein. The data contain 650,000 to 1,000,000 distinct CDR3 sequences, roughly 35% of them seen just once; the ten biggest clones take up 13%. The specimen sequenced was blood. The receptors come from a man aged 18 to 29 in good health.

The chain couples TRBV5-5 to TRBJ2-7, with 7 nucleotides matching TRBD1. The ends lost 4 bases at V and 5 bases at J; junction bases unmatched: 9. Per the germline V gene, CDR1 is SGHKS and CDR2 is YYEKEE (reference sequence). This CDR3 has 14 amino acids. The CDR3 sequence: CASSNTGEKDEQYF. The CDR3 region has the DNA TGTGCCAGCAGCAACACAGGGGAAAAAGACGAGCAGTACTTC.

The sample holds many counts of this clonotype. The rearrangement links TRBV29-1 to TRBJ2-7; 7 bases agree with TRBD1. Germline V CDR1 and CDR2: SQVTM, ANQGSEA. V gave up 7 bases and J gave up 0 bases; unmatched junction bases: 9. The CDR3 is 14 residues long. DNA for the CDR3: TGCAGCGCACGACAGGGTTCGAGCTCCTACGAGCAGTACTTC. Translation gives CSARQGSSSYEQYF.

The chain combines TRBV4-1 with TRBJ2-1; possibly TRBD2 for D (6 bases). Per the germline V gene, CDR1 is MGHRA and CDR2 is YSYEKL. Trimming removed 1 base at V and 9 bases at J, with 13 bases between. The CDR3 length is 14 residues. For the CDR3, the DNA is TGCGCCAGCAGCCAAGTCTCCGGGACTGGTGAGCAGTTCTTC. Amino acids: CASSQVSGTGEQFF.

This clonotype occurred a few times. The chain carries TRBV4-2 and TRBJ1-1; D not resolved. The CDR3 consists of 14 residues. CDR1 LGHNA and CDR2 YNFKEQ come from the germline V gene. Trimming removed 0 bases at V and 7 bases at J, with 12 bases between. This chain's CDR3 is CASSQDHPRSEAFF. As DNA, the CDR3 is TGTGCCAGCAGCCAAGATCACCCAAGGAGTGAAGCTTTCTTT.

The chain carries TRBV5-1 and TRBJ2-7; TRBD1 matches at 10 bases. Per the germline V gene, CDR1 is SGHRS and CDR2 is YFSETQ. V was clipped by 6 bases and J by 3 bases; unmatched bases: 6. There are 14 residues in the CDR3. The DNA of the CDR3 is TGCGCCAGCAATCCGGGACAGGGGTTCTACGAGCAGTACTTC. As protein: CASNPGQGFYEQYF.

This clonotype turned up a few times. The rearrangement links TRBV12-3 or TRBV12-4 to TRBJ1-5; possible D gene TRBD1, 5 bases. CDR3 length: 14 residues. Trimming removed 5 bases from V and 4 bases from J, with 12 bases in between. The CDR3 region is CASSPGFGNQPQHF. The CDR3 nucleotides read TGTGCCAGCAGTCCAGGGTTTGGGAATCAGCCCCAGCATTTT.

This clonotype was found once. Being one base from a much bigger clone, this may be a read error. The chain combines TRBV7-2 with TRBJ2-3, with a weak D call TRBD1 (6 bases). This CDR3 has 14 residues. Germline V gene lookup returns CDR1 SGHTA and CDR2 FQGNSA. CDR3 DNA: TGTGCCAGCAGCCCACAGGGTTCCACAGCTACGCAGTATTTT. Protein product: CASSPQGSTATQYF. The full variable domain, with the rest looked up from reference TRBV7-2 and TRBJ2-3, is GAGVSQSPSNKVTEKGKDVELRCDPISGHTALYWYRQSLGQGLEFLIYFQGNSAPDKSGLPSDRFSAERTGGSVSTLTIQRTQQEDSAVYLCASSPQGSTATQYFGPGTRLTVL.

In regard to this clonotype: At one end, the junction sequence differs from germline, possibly due to a read error. This chain joins TRBV4-3 and TRBJ1-1, with D possibly matching TRBD1 (5 bases). Germline V lookup: CDR1 LGHNA, CDR2 YSLEER. The CDR3 sequence is 13 residues long. The CDR3 coding sequence is TGCGTCAGCAGCCCTCGGGGGATAACTGAAGCTTTCTTT. This translates into CVSSPRGITEAFF.

This clonotype was found many times. The V call is TRBV28, the J call TRBJ2-7; TRBD2 is a possible D gene (6 bases). Germline V lookup: CDR1 MDHEN, CDR2 SYDVKM. CDR3 length: 15 amino acids. Trimming took off 7 bases at V and 3 bases at J, with 19 bases between the two ends. The chain's CDR3 is CASTQRAGSRYEQYF. Written as DNA, the CDR3 is TGTGCCAGCACCCAGCGGGCTGGGAGTCGCTACGAGCAGTACTTC.

This clonotype came up many times. The chain employs TRBV4-3 and TRBJ2-3; no definite D call. This CDR3 has 14 residues. V lost 0 bases and J lost 0, with 4 bases in between. The germline CDR1 and CDR2 sequences are LGHNA and YSLEER. This CDR3 reads CASSQDASTDTQYF. The CDR3, as DNA: TGCGCCAGCAGCCAAGATGCTAGCACAGATACGCAGTATTTT.

V is TRBV28 and J is TRBJ2-4; 11 nucleotides agree with TRBD1. Germline V gene sequence: CDR1 MDHEN, CDR2 SYDVKM. The CDR3 spans 15 residues. V shed 8 bases, J shed 0 bases, and the junction held 3 bases outside the gene matches. The CDR3 nucleotides read TGTGCCAGCCGGACAGGGGGCGCAGCCAAAAACATTCAGTACTTC. It is translated as CASRTGGAAKNIQYF. Full variable domain (outside the CDR3, taken from reference TRBV28 and TRBJ2-4): DVKVTQSSRYLVKRTGEKVFLECVQDMDHENMFWYRQDPGLGLRLIYFSYDVKMKEKGDIPEGYSVSREKKERFSLILESASTNQTSMYLCASRTGGAAKNIQYFGAGTRLSVL.

This clonotype was seen many times. The J gene is TRBJ2-1, the V gene TRBV6-5; 14 positions agree with TRBD2. Germline V lookup: CDR1 MNHEY, CDR2 SVGAGI. The CDR3 loop spans 15 amino acids. J was trimmed by 5 bases and V by 8 bases; bases with no gene match: 5. This chain's CDR3 is CASHRTSGGHNEQFF. CDR3 DNA: TGTGCCAGCCACCGGACTAGCGGGGGGCACAATGAGCAGTTCTTC.

This clonotype has a handful of counts. The gene calls are TRBV6-6 and TRBJ2-3, with D possibly matching TRBD1 (6 bases). Germline V gene sequence: CDR1 MNHNY, CDR2 SVGAGI (reference sequence). The V and J ends lost 5 bases and 3 bases respectively, with 12 bases between them. This CDR3 spans 14 amino acids. This CDR3 is CASSVGTKTDTQYF. CDR3 coding DNA: TGTGCCAGCAGTGTGGGGACAAAAACAGATACGCAGTATTTT.

The chain joins TRBV4-3 to TRBJ2-7; TRBD1 agrees at 9 bases. The ends lost 0 bases at V and 7 bases at J; junction bases unmatched: 16. The CDR3 has 18 amino acids. Germline V gene lookup returns CDR1 LGHNA and CDR2 YSLEER. CDR3 sequence (DNA): TGCGCCAGCAGCCAAGAAGGATGGGGACAGGGAGAATACAATGAGCAGTACTTC. Encoded protein: CASSQEGWGQGEYNEQYF.

This clonotype was seen a handful of times. V usage is TRBV7-3 and J usage is TRBJ1-1, with 7 bases that match TRBD1. This CDR3 region has 15 residues. V was pared by 5 bases and J by 5 bases, with 11 bases of the junction left unmatched. Germline values: CDR1 SGHTA, CDR2 FQGTGA. This CDR3 reads CASSVQGWGRTEAFF. In DNA, the CDR3 is TGTGCCAGCAGCGTACAGGGGTGGGGAAGGACTGAAGCTTTCTTT.

The genes are TRBV4-3 and TRBJ2-2; weak D call: TRBD2 (5 bases). Trimming cost V 1 base and J 5 bases, with 8 bases left between them. Germline CDR1 reads LGHNA; CDR2 reads YSLEER. The CDR3 runs 14 residues. The CDR3 coding sequence is TGCGCCAGCAGCCAAGCTGAGCGGACCGGGGAGCTGTTTTTT. It is translated as CASSQAERTGELFF.

The chain is built from TRBV10-3 and TRBJ2-5, with 11 bases matching TRBD2. Losses at the gene ends were 10 bases for V and 11 bases for J; bases not matched to a gene: 15. CDR3 length: 14 residues. Germline V CDR1 and CDR2: ENHRY, SYGVKD. The CDR3 nucleotides read TGTGCCACATTAGGGACTAGCGGCGACAATGAGCAGTACTTC. Protein product: CATLGTSGDNEQYF.

The V gene is TRBV9, the J gene TRBJ2-1; 8 bases fit TRBD1. With V trimmed by 2 bases and J by 3 bases, 7 bases remained unmatched. In germline, CDR1 is SGDLS, CDR2 YYNGEE. The CDR3 has 16 amino acids. The CDR3 bases are TGTGCCAGCAGCGTCACCGGGACAGGTGTCTACAATGAGCAGTTCTTC. The encoded protein is CASSVTGTGVYNEQFF. Complete variable domain (other parts from reference TRBV9 and TRBJ2-1): DSGVTQTPKHLITATGQRVTLRCSPRSGDLSVYWYQQSLDQGLQFLIQYYNGEERAKGNILERFSAQQFPDLHSELNLSSLELGDSALYFCASSVTGTGVYNEQFFGPGTRLTVL.

The V call is TRBV12-3 or TRBV12-4, the J call TRBJ2-3; the D is unclear. The CDR3 is 13 amino acids. Deletions cut 3 bases from V and 5 bases from J, with 9 bases between. The CDR3 nucleotides read TGTGCCAGCAGTTTTGGATGGTTAGATACGCAGTATTTT. Translated: CASSFGWLDTQYF.

The chain couples TRBV20-1 to TRBJ1-5, with TRBD1 matching 7 bases. This CDR3 spans 14 amino acids. CDR1 and CDR2 from the germline V gene are DFQATT and SNEGSKA (reference sequence). V lost 4 bases and J lost 2; bases outside the gene matches: 5. The CDR3 sequence: CSATTGARNQPQHF. In nucleotides, the CDR3 is TGCAGTGCTACTACAGGGGCCCGCAATCAGCCCCAGCATTTT.

This clonotype appeared a few times. This chain links TRBV4-2 with TRBJ1-1, with D tentatively TRBD1 (6 bases). The V end lost 3 bases, the J end lost 10 bases, and 9 bases lay between the germline ends. Germline CDR1 LGHNA, CDR2 YNFKEQ. The CDR3 sequence is 11 residues long. The CDR3: CASSQGGPAFF. The CDR3 DNA follows: TGTGCCAGCAGCCAGGGGGGCCCAGCTTTCTTT.

Note on this clonotype: The conserved phenylalanine or tryptophan is not found at the CDR3 terminus, so this likely reflects a read error. CDR3 loop: CASSARAGGKLSTDTQYS. The CDR3 region has the DNA TGTGCCAGCAGCGCCCGTGCAGGGGGGAAGCTTAGCACAGATACGCAGTATTCT. J is TRBJ2-3 and V is TRBV7-2, with D maybe TRBD1 (7 bases). Germline CDR1 is SGHTA and CDR2 is FQGNSA. This CDR3 is built from 18 residues. V lost 5 bases and J lost 0, with 21 bases in between.

This clonotype appeared once. It may be a read error: a sequence one base away is much more abundant. The CDR3 reads CSVEDAGANEQYF. For the CDR3, the DNA is TGCAGCGTTGAAGACGCAGGGGCCAATGAGCAGTACTTC. The genes are TRBV29-1 and TRBJ2-5, with a tentative D call TRBD1 (6 bases). The CDR3 runs 13 residues. V was cut by 0 bases and J by 11 bases, with 16 bases left in between. CDR1 and CDR2 (germline): SQVTM, ANQGSEA.

This clonotype was seen only once. The V call is TRBV4-3, the J call TRBJ2-1; 8 bases match TRBD2. V lost 0 bases to trimming and J lost 8 bases; unmatched junction nucleotides: 6. This CDR3 region has 15 residues. From germline, CDR1 is LGHNA and CDR2 YSLEER. The DNA of the CDR3 is TGCGCCAGCAGCCAAGACGGGACTAGATACGATGAGCAGTTCTTC. Translated: CASSQDGTRYDEQFF.

The J gene is TRBJ1-3, the V gene TRBV12-3 or TRBV12-4; D not certain. The CDR3 covers 13 residues. V was shortened by 1 base and J by 0 bases, with 1 base between the two germline ends. This CDR3 is CASSLVSGNTIYF. The CDR3 DNA is TGTGCCAGCAGTTTAGTCTCTGGAAACACCATATATTTT.

This sequence joins TRBV9 and TRBJ2-7; no clear D gene. V lost 3 bases and J lost 6, with 10 bases in between. The CDR3 is 12 amino acids. The germline gives CDR1 SGDLS, CDR2 YYNGEE. CDR3 sequence (DNA): TGTGCCAGCAGCGACGACTCGCGCGAGCAGTACTTC. This encodes CASSDDSREQYF.

This chain joins TRBV7-2 and TRBJ2-5, with D maybe TRBD2 (6 bases). The CDR3 extends over 14 amino acids. CDR1 and CDR2 from the germline V gene are SGHTA and FQGNSA. The V end lost 1 base, the J end lost 9 bases, and 15 bases lay between the germline ends. The CDR3 DNA is TGTGCCAGCAGCTTAGGGGGGGTTAAACCAGCCCAGTACTTC. Translated, it gives CASSLGGVKPAQYF.

This chain links TRBV4-1 with TRBJ2-3, with no clear D. This CDR3 has 15 amino acids. Trimming removed 5 bases from V and 6 bases from J, with 18 bases in between. Germline V gene sequence: CDR1 MGHRA, CDR2 YSYEKL. The CDR3 DNA sequence: TGCGCCAGCAGCGAAGTCCCCCCCGTCACGGATACGCAGTATTTT. Translated, it gives CASSEVPPVTDTQYF.

This clonotype was counted a few times. This sequence joins TRBV7-9 and TRBJ1-6; 10 bases match TRBD1. V shed 5 bases, J shed 9 bases, and the junction held 7 bases outside the gene matches. Germline values: CDR1 SEHNR, CDR2 FQNEAQ (reference sequence). This CDR3 is 15 amino acids long. Written as DNA, the CDR3 is TGTGCCAGCAGCACCCGGACAGGGGGTAGTTCACCCCTCCACTTT. Translation: CASSTRTGGSSPLHF. Full variable domain (outside the CDR3, taken from reference TRBV7-9 and TRBJ1-6): DTGVSQNPRHKITKRGQNVTFRCDPISEHNRLYWYRQTLGQGPEFLTYFQNEAQLEKSRLLSDRFSAERPKGSFSTLEIQRTEQGDSAMYLCASSTRTGGSSPLHFGNGTRLTVT.

A remark on this clonotype: It may be a read error: a sequence one base away is much more abundant. The V call is TRBV4-3, the J call TRBJ2-5; TRBD1 agrees at 7 bases. The J call is uncertain, as TRBJ2-7 better fits the DNA end. Germline V gene data show CDR1 as LGHNA and CDR2 as YSLEER. This CDR3 is built from 15 residues. The CDR3 sequence is CASSRTTGKYYEQYF. CDR3 DNA: TGCGCCAGCAGCCGAACGACAGGGAAGTACTACGAGCAGTACTTC.